The 10 T cell receptor beta chains reported below all come from one sample, sequenced in a study of vaccination effects on CD4 cells after COVID-19. Before any sequencing was done, the ViraFEST assay used viral peptide pools to expand antigen-specific CD4+ T cells. The culture ran for 10 days before CD4+ T cells were isolated. Having tested negative for nucleocapsid antibodies, the vaccine recipients showed no prior SARS-CoV-2 infection. These receptors lack a known antigen. Assay: immunoSEQ multiplex PCR; the TCRdb copy retains only in-frame clones and omits some. The sample lists tens of thousands of clones, around 70% occurring once. Sample: CD4+ T cells from PBMCs cultured with HCoV-NL63 spike peptides, taken before COVID-19 vaccination. The receptors come from a human donor who received a COVID-19 vaccine.

The chain joins TRBV4-1 to TRBJ2-5; 8 nucleotides match TRBD1. The CDR3 consists of 16 residues. V was pared by 2 bases and J by 1 base, with 6 bases of the junction left unmatched. CDR1 and CDR2 from the germline V gene are MGHRA and YSYEKL. CDR3 residues: CASSQLQGASQETQYF. The CDR3 DNA follows: TGCGCCAGCAGCCAACTCCAGGGGGCATCCCAAGAGACCCAGTACTTC.

V gene TRBV9 combines with J gene TRBJ2-3, with 7 bases matching TRBD2. The length of the CDR3 is 16 residues. Germline V gives CDR1 SGDLS, CDR2 YYNGEE. The V gene end was trimmed by 0 bases and the J gene end by 4 bases; junction bases not matched to a gene: 8. The chain's CDR3 is CASSVGLGGPPDTQYF. The DNA for the CDR3 is TGTGCCAGCAGCGTAGGTTTGGGAGGGCCGCCAGATACGCAGTATTTT.

The rearrangement joins TRBV28 to TRBJ1-6; D uncertain. Germline V gene sequence: CDR1 MDHEN, CDR2 SYDVKM. There are 15 residues in the CDR3. Between the trimmed V and J ends, which lost 5 bases and 0 bases, there was a span of 8 bases. CDR3 bases: TGTGCCAGCAGTGGCGCCAGCTCCTATAATTCACCCCTCCACTTT. Amino acids: CASSGASSYNSPLHF.

The genes are TRBV19 and TRBJ2-3; TRBD2 aligns across 8 bases. This CDR3 spans 19 amino acids. The junction had 16 bases not matched to a gene; V was cut back by 3 bases and J by 2 bases. The germline V gene encodes CDR1 LNHDA and CDR2 SQIVND (reference sequence). The CDR3 sequence: CASSIRGPGGGGYTDTQYF. In DNA, the CDR3 is TGTGCCAGTAGTATTAGGGGACCGGGGGGCGGGGGGTACACAGATACGCAGTATTTT.

CDR3 coding DNA: TGTGCCAGTAGTATAGGCGCCAGGGGGGAGACCCAGTACTTC. Its protein is CASSIGARGETQYF. The chain has TRBV19 and TRBJ2-5; 7 bases fit TRBD1. The CDR3 length is 14 residues. Germline assignment: CDR1 LNHDA and CDR2 SQIVND (reference sequence). With 1 base clipped from V and 5 bases from J, the junction kept 4 bases outside the gene matches.

DNA of the CDR3: TGTGCCATCAGCGGATCTTCAGATACGCAGTATTTT. Amino acids: CAISGSSDTQYF. This chain links TRBV10-3 with TRBJ2-3, with no clear D. The CDR3 consists of 12 residues. Germline V CDR1 and CDR2: ENHRY, SYGVKD. Trimming left V 6 bases short and J 4 bases short, with 8 bases between.

J is TRBJ2-7 and V is TRBV28, with D hard to call. Germline V gene lookup returns CDR1 MDHEN and CDR2 SYDVKM. The CDR3 runs 13 residues. Trimming removed 6 bases at V and 3 bases at J, with 12 bases between. The CDR3 sequence is CASRSGVRYEQYF. The DNA for the CDR3 is TGTGCCAGCAGATCAGGCGTCCGCTACGAGCAGTACTTC.

The V gene is TRBV30, the J gene TRBJ1-5; D gene uncertain. The CDR3 covers 19 residues. Germline CDR1 and CDR2: GTSNPN and SVGIG (reference sequence). Trimming cost V 0 bases and J 1 base, with 22 bases left between them. The DNA of the CDR3 is TGTGCCTGGAGTGTACCTCGCAGCAATCGGACTATGAGCAATCAGCCCCAGCATTTT. This translates into CAWSVPRSNRTMSNQPQHF.

The V call is TRBV18, the J call TRBJ1-1; tentatively, D is TRBD1 (6 bases). V dropped 6 bases and J dropped 5 bases, with 19 bases sitting between them. The CDR3 covers 15 residues. Germline CDR1 reads KGHSH; CDR2 reads LQKENI. The CDR3 DNA is TGTGCCAGCTCCCAAAACAGGGACATACTTACTGAAGCTTTCTTT. Its protein product is CASSQNRDILTEAFF.

This chain uses TRBV11-2 with TRBJ1-6; D gene ambiguous. CDR1 is SGHAT and CDR2 is FQNNGV in the germline V gene. The length of the CDR3 is 16 residues. V was trimmed by 5 bases and J by 4 bases, leaving 15 bases between them. The CDR3 sequence: CASSPGFGLYNSPLHF. In DNA form, the CDR3 reads TGTGCCAGCAGCCCTGGGTTTGGTCTGTATAATTCACCCCTCCACTTT.